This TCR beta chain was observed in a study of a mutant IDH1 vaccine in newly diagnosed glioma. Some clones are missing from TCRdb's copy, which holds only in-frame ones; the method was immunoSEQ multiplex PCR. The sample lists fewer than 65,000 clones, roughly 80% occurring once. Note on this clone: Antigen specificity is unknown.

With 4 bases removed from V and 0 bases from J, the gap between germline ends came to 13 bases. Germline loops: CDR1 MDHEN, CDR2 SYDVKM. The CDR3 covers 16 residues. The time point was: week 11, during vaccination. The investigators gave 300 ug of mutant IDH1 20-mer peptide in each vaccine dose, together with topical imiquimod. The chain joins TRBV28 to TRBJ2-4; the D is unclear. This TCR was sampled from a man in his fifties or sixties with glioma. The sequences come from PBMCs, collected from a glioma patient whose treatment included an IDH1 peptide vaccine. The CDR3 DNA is TGTGCCAGCAGTTCACCGGCACACTCAGCCAAAAACATTCAGTACTTC. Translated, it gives CASSSPAHSAKNIQYF. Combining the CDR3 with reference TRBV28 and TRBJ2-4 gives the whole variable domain DVKVTQSSRYLVKRTGEKVFLECVQDMDHENMFWYRQDPGLGLRLIYFSYDVKMKEKGDIPEGYSVSREKKERFSLILESASTNQTSMYLCASSSPAHSAKNIQYFGAGTRLSVL.